This is a list of T cell receptor beta chains from one sample in a study of cytomegalovirus exposure and HLA in healthy donors. The protocol was immunoSEQ multiplex PCR, while the TCRdb copy is restricted to in-frame clones and leaves out a portion. The profile shows some 190,000 clones, roughly 77% of them singletons. The source material was PBMCs. The receptors were gathered from a woman aged 25 to 45 in good health and CMV-seropositive. The CDR3 runs from the conserved cysteine through the conserved F or W. The order of the fields is J gene, D gene, clone size, V gene, CDR3 protein, CDR3 DNA. The D gene is left open where the match is weak. Part of the rows lack a size; the others show once, few, many or a class for expanded clones.

>TRBJ1-2|NA|once|TRBV7-6
CASSSPGGGWYGYTF
TGTGCCAGCAGCTCCCCCGGCGGGGGATGGTATGGCTACACCTTC
>TRBJ1-2|TRBD1|NA|TRBV4-2
CASSQISTGGDGYTF
TGTGCCAGCAGCCAAATCTCAACAGGGGGCGATGGCTACACCTTC
>TRBJ2-7|TRBD1|NA|TRBV6-6
CASSPQGYEQYF
TGTGCCAGCAGCCCACAGGGGTACGAGCAGTACTTC
>TRBJ2-1|TRBD2|once|TRBV7-7
CASSLAPQRGQLDEQFF
TGTGCCAGCAGCTTAGCCCCGCAGCGGGGGCAATTGGATGAGCAGTTCTTC
>TRBJ2-7|TRBD1|NA|TRBV7-6
CASSLSQGAYEQYF
TGTGCCAGCAGCTTATCACAGGGGGCATACGAGCAGTACTTC
>TRBJ2-5|TRBD2|NA|TRBV2
CASSGGLAGGRQETQYF
TGTGCCAGCAGTGGGGGACTAGCGGGGGGAAGGCAAGAGACCCAGTACTTC
>TRBJ2-2|TRBD2|NA|TRBV27
CASSLGSGGTGELFF
TGTGCCAGCAGTTTAGGGAGCGGGGGTACCGGGGAGCTGTTTTTT
>TRBJ1-2|TRBD1|NA|TRBV30
CAWSRGTGNDGYTF
TGTGCCTGGAGTAGGGGGACAGGGAATGATGGCTACACCTTC
>TRBJ2-1|NA|NA|TRBV4-3
CASSQDRTLAKRWQFF
TGCGCCAGCAGCCAAGACCGGACCCTAGCTAAAAGATGGCAGTTCTTC
>TRBJ2-1|TRBD2|few|TRBV11-2
CASSLAPGGRSSYNEQFF
TGTGCCAGCAGCTTAGCGCCTGGCGGGAGAAGCTCCTACAATGAGCAGTTCTTC
>TRBJ1-6|NA|NA|TRBV6-5
CASKRDPYNSPLHF
TGTGCCAGCAAACGGGATCCCTATAATTCACCCCTCCACTTT
>TRBJ2-1|TRBD1|NA|TRBV4-3
CASSQNRQGEQFF
TGCGCCAGCAGCCAGAATCGACAGGGCGAGCAGTTCTTC
>TRBJ2-5|NA|few|TRBV13
CASSPDGGKKETQYF
TGTGCCAGCAGTCCGGACGGGGGAAAGAAAGAGACCCAGTACTTC
>TRBJ1-3|NA|NA|TRBV11-2
CASSLEGHGNTIYF
TGTGCCAGCAGCTTAGAAGGACACGGAAACACCATATATTTT
>TRBJ2-3|TRBD2|medium-sized|TRBV11-2
CASSLGLAVTDTQYF
TGTGCCAGCAGTCTGGGACTAGCGGTCACAGATACGCAGTATTTT
>TRBJ1-2|NA|NA|TRBV5-8
CASSLPGRYGYTF
TGTGCCAGCAGCTTACCCGGTCGATATGGCTACACCTTC
>TRBJ2-1|TRBD2|NA|TRBV7-2
CASSYTSGGYLVSYNEQFF
TGTGCCAGCAGCTACACTAGCGGGGGGTACCTAGTGTCCTACAATGAGCAGTTCTTC
>TRBJ2-1|NA|NA|TRBV5-1
CASSGWTDYNEQFF
TGCGCCAGCAGCGGATGGACAGATTACAATGAGCAGTTCTTC
>TRBJ2-7|NA|few|TRBV6-5
CASSRDKERGQYF
TGTGCCAGCAGCCGAGACAAAGAAAGGGGACAGTACTTC
>TRBJ1-5|NA|few|TRBV19
CASSIVRRQSNQPQHF
TGTGCCAGTAGTATTGTTCGCAGACAGAGCAATCAGCCCCAGCATTTT
>TRBJ1-2|NA|once|TRBV4-1
CASSQGTPNYGYTF
TGCGCCAGCAGCCAAGGGACACCTAACTATGGCTACACCTTC
>TRBJ2-5|NA|NA|TRBV11-3
CASSTSLGLKETQYF
TGTGCCAGCAGCACAAGCCTCGGACTTAAGGAGACCCAGTACTTC
>TRBJ2-1|NA|NA|TRBV5-1
CASSWLSYNEQFF
TGCGCCAGCAGCTGGCTCTCCTACAATGAGCAGTTCTTC
>TRBJ2-3|NA|few|TRBV9
CASSPPGGSPSTDTQYF
TGTGCCAGCAGCCCACCTGGGGGCAGCCCAAGCACAGATACGCAGTATTTT
>TRBJ2-7|NA|few|TRBV6-5
CATQRGGLEQYF
TGTGCCACCCAGAGGGGGGGGCTCGAGCAGTACTTC
>TRBJ2-3|TRBD2|NA|TRBV7-8
CASSRTSGGPEYF
TGTGCCAGCAGCCGGACTAGCGGGGGTCCGGAGTATTTT
>TRBJ1-2|NA|NA|TRBV19
CASRSLYGYTF
TGTGCCTCCCGTTCCCTCTATGGCTACACCTTC
>TRBJ1-3|NA|NA|TRBV9
CASSTEAGGFSGNTIYF
TGTGCCAGCAGCACCGAGGCGGGAGGGTTCTCTGGAAACACCATATATTTT
>TRBJ1-5|NA|NA|TRBV6-5
CASKLTVSNQPQHF
TGTGCCAGCAAACTGACAGTGAGCAATCAGCCCCAGCATTTT
>TRBJ1-2|NA|NA|TRBV21-1
CASSEALKRGRVYGYTF
TGTGCCAGCAGCGAAGCGCTTAAGAGGGGGCGCGTCTATGGCTACACCTTC
>TRBJ2-5|NA|NA|TRBV30
CAWGQVQETQYF
TGTGCCTGGGGGCAGGTCCAAGAGACCCAGTACTTC
>TRBJ2-5|TRBD2|few|TRBV5-1
CASSLAGLGQETQYF
TGCGCCAGCAGCTTGGCGGGACTAGGGCAAGAGACCCAGTACTTC
>TRBJ1-2|NA|NA|TRBV28
CASSFAGQQRYGYTF
TGTGCCAGCAGTTTTGCAGGGCAGCAAAGGTATGGCTACACCTTC
>TRBJ1-5|TRBD1|NA|TRBV28
CASTHDRVQGQPQHF
TGTGCCAGCACCCACGACAGGGTTCAGGGTCAGCCCCAGCATTTT
>TRBJ2-1|TRBD2|NA|TRBV14
CASSRSGTTKFF
TGTGCCAGCAGTCGGTCCGGGACTACAAAGTTCTTC
>TRBJ2-7|TRBD2|NA|TRBV5-1
CASSVAGGPRNEQYF
TGCGCCAGCAGTGTAGCGGGGGGGCCGAGAAACGAGCAGTACTTC
>TRBJ1-5|NA|NA|TRBV5-6
CASSLAGGPAVGQPQHF
TGTGCCAGCAGCTTGGCCGGGGGACCCGCCGTCGGTCAGCCCCAGCATTTT
>TRBJ2-7|TRBD2|NA|TRBV11-2
CASGSSGGYEQYF
TGTGCCAGCGGCTCTAGCGGGGGATACGAGCAGTACTTC
>TRBJ2-7|NA|NA|TRBV7-9
CASSVSRGATYEQYF
TGTGCCAGCAGCGTTAGCCGGGGGGCAACCTACGAGCAGTACTTC
>TRBJ2-7|TRBD1|NA|TRBV5-6
CASSSTTGTGPYEQYF
TGTGCCAGCAGCTCAACCACCGGGACAGGACCCTACGAGCAGTACTTC
>TRBJ1-5|NA|NA|TRBV18
CASSPYGQNQPQHF
TGTGCCAGCTCACCCTACGGTCAAAATCAGCCCCAGCATTTT
>TRBJ2-7|TRBD2|NA|TRBV28
CASNSPASGGLHEQYF
TGTGCCAGCAACTCCCCAGCTAGCGGGGGGCTCCACGAGCAGTACTTC
>TRBJ2-7|TRBD2|NA|TRBV7-8
CASSHRGGLLGEQYF
TGTGCCAGCAGCCACCGGGGGGGCCTCCTGGGGGAGCAGTACTTC
>TRBJ2-3|NA|NA|TRBV15
CATSRKLAPAADTQYF
TGTGCCACCAGCAGGAAGCTAGCTCCCGCGGCAGATACGCAGTATTTT
>TRBJ1-2|TRBD1|NA|TRBV27
CASSLTPGTGTNYGYTF
TGTGCCAGCAGTTTAACTCCCGGGACAGGGACTAACTATGGCTACACCTTC
>TRBJ2-3|NA|NA|TRBV7-2
CASSFSRADTQYF
TGTGCCAGCAGCTTTTCACGCGCAGATACGCAGTATTTT
>TRBJ2-7|TRBD1|NA|TRBV6-5
CASSWDREDEQYF
TGTGCCAGCAGTTGGGACAGGGAAGACGAGCAGTACTTC
>TRBJ2-7|NA|NA|TRBV28
CASSLFSYEQYF
TGTGCCAGCAGTTTATTCAGCTACGAGCAGTACTTC
>TRBJ1-5|TRBD1|NA|TRBV19
CASSIGDSNSNQPQHF
TGTGCCAGTAGTATTGGGGACAGCAATAGCAATCAGCCCCAGCATTTT
>TRBJ1-6|TRBD1|few|TRBV9
CASGGGTGRSPLHF
TGTGCCAGCGGGGGGGGGACAGGTAGGTCACCCCTCCACTTT
>TRBJ2-5|NA|NA|TRBV28
CASSFSRVQETQYF
TGTGCCAGCAGTTTTAGCAGGGTCCAAGAGACCCAGTACTTC
>TRBJ1-6|NA|NA|TRBV7-2
CASSLMAAGSPLHF
TGTGCCAGCAGCTTAATGGCAGCGGGTTCACCCCTCCACTTT
>TRBJ2-3|TRBD1|NA|TRBV6-6
CASSYGQGTDTQYF
TGTGCCAGCAGTTACGGACAGGGAACAGATACGCAGTATTTT
>TRBJ2-2|TRBD1|NA|TRBV7-3
CASSPQGANAGELFF
TGTGCCAGCAGCCCACAGGGGGCGAATGCAGGGGAGCTGTTTTTT